The T cell receptor (beta chain) under discussion was sequenced for a study of shared clonotypes between healthy human individuals. On the study more broadly: Three CD4 naive, three CD4 memory, two CD8 naive and one CD8 memory plate were used per donor. Study results and limitations: Naive subsets generally had larger estimated richness than memory subsets.

Losses at the gene ends were 1 base for V and 4 bases for J; bases not matched to a gene: 6. From germline, CDR1 is LNHDA and CDR2 SQIVND (reference sequence). This CDR3 is 18 amino acids long. Every subset's genomic DNA went evenly onto several immunoSEQ plates. Profiling relied on immunoSEQ multiplex PCR, and the TCRdb table lists in-frame clones only, not all of them. Altogether 1.4 million to 1.5 million clones are present, 96% being singletons, with the ten largest covering about 1.2%. The split of CD4+ cells yielded CD45RA+ naive and CD45RA-negative memory subsets. A note on this clone: Its specificity is unknown.

Sequenced material: naive CD4+ T cells sorted from blood. Subset here: CD45RA+ positively selected. This chain links TRBV19 with TRBJ2-2; 13 bases fit TRBD2. This receptor was identified in a man younger than 40 in good health. CDR3 nucleotide sequence: TGTGCCAGTAGTATAGGGGGACTAGCGGGATTTCCCACCGGGGAGCTGTTTTTT. Its protein is CASSIGGLAGFPTGELFF.